This T cell receptor beta chain came from a study of cytomegalovirus exposure and HLA in healthy donors (dated by TCRdb to between 2016 and 2019). Regarding the study in general: An earlier analysis of around 600 of the donors reported approximately 290 Gb of sequence data and around 120 million unique TCR beta sequences from about 200 million T cells. The aim of the study was to test whether cataloging public T cell receptors could identify signatures of past pathogen exposure. The number of typed donors differed by locus: roughly 620-630 for A, B, C, DRB1 and DQB1; 500 to 550 for DQA1; around 580 for DPA1; and 450 to 480 for DPB1. Across 398 genotyped donors of the cohort, an average of roughly 250,000 unique TCR beta nucleotide sequences per donor were sequenced, and approximately 19% of those sequences were non-productive. HLA typing included class I and class II loci at four-digit resolution. Donor age, sex, ethnicity and CMV serostatus were compiled alongside the repertoire data. About 280 gigabases of sequencing data and tens of millions of unique TCR sequences made up an early release that covered approximately 620 HLA-typed donors. The study profiled the T cell repertoires of hundreds of subjects by immunosequencing and related them to cytomegalovirus serostatus. Of the approximately 400 genotyped donors, roughly 85% fell in the genetic ancestry cluster associated with self-reported Caucasian donors. In the later analysis, no new phenotypic data were used to find candidate immune exposures; instead, reliance was placed on TCR beta sequences and their occurrence across donors. Four or five DR-DQ haplotypes were handled as single units for association and clustering because linkage in the cohort was strong. Besides the first cohort of around 700 subjects, a separate validation cohort made up of roughly 130 different subjects was used. The study combined high-throughput TCR immunosequencing, statistical association of individual TCRs with disease status, and machine learning to predict cytomegalovirus infection status. In a later analysis, previously published TCR beta repertoires from fewer than 750 donors were re-analyzed and high-resolution HLA genotyping was added so that TCR occurrence patterns could be studied. In a later genetic analysis, genome-wide SNP genotypes for about 60% of the 666 donors were used, and that subset was treated as a discovery cohort. An earlier analysis of some 500 of the donors used high-throughput TCR beta sequencing to judge whether each TCR beta V gene segment behaved as functional or pseudogenic. Every discovery cohort repertoire had been produced on one sequencing platform.

The library was made by the immunoSEQ multiplex PCR assay. For the multiplex PCR, a mixture combining 60 forward primers for TCR Vbeta segments and 13 reverse primers for TCR Jbeta segments was used. A multiplex PCR assay on genomic DNA amplified the CDR3 region of rearranged TCR beta genes. Amplified TCR beta libraries were sequenced as 87-base-pair reads on the Illumina HiSeq System. In the original analysis: Across the 666 repertoires, a later analysis counted some 80 million unique TCR beta chains, roughly 11 million of which were shared by at least two donors. Raw reads were error-corrected and collapsed into unique sequences with a nearest-neighbor algorithm that merged closely related sequences to remove PCR and sequencing errors. V, D and J gene segments were assigned by aligning CDR3 sequences to IMGT reference sequences. For a sequence to be retained, at least a six-nucleotide match to both a V gene segment and a J gene segment was required. Rearrangements were called productive when the CDR3 lacked stop codons and stayed in frame with V and J; all others were non-productive. CDR3 was defined by IMGT convention, running from the second conserved V-encoded cysteine to the conserved J-encoded phenylalanine. The earlier analysis of about 530 of the donors excluded any sequence lacking an unambiguous match to a single V gene segment. In an earlier analysis of a few hundred of the donors, a V segment was called functional when productive rearrangements were above 56.7%, and segregating when the standard deviation between donors exceeded 5%. To diagnose cytomegalovirus status from the catalog of TCR beta chain sequences, a statistical classification framework was built. In a later analysis, TCR nucleotide sequences were compared against IMGT/GENE-DB human TR gene sequences so that V and J genes could be assigned. In a later analysis, CDR3 sequences and most-parsimonious VDJ recombination scenarios were assigned using the TCRdist pipeline. In a later analysis, each TCR beta chain was defined by its CDR3 amino acid sequence together with its V-gene family, and reads lacking a unique V-gene family were excluded. As a way to deal with suspected cross-contamination and a sequencing artifact, a later analysis dropped over 550 nucleotide sequences that were highly shared and had low generation probability. A later analysis calculated a clonal expansion index for each public chain from normalized within-repertoire ranks of inferred template counts. In a later analysis, generation probabilities were computed using a VDJ recombination model fitted to out-of-frame rearrangements, and the results were checked against IGoR. In a later analysis, hypergeometric tests were used to score TCR-TCR, TCR-HLA and TCR-CMV co-occurrence, with a repertoire-size bias correction applied to TCR pairs. A later analysis estimated false discovery rates by permuting HLA or CMV assignments 20 times. In a later analysis, co-occurring TCRs were grouped using DBSCAN, and TCRdist sequence similarity was added for clustering within HLA-allele-positive subsets. Co-occurrence clustering excluded repertoires with fewer than 30,000 or more than 120,000 public chains, plus five with anomalous nucleotide sharing. TCRdb took this table from immuneACCESS and kept in-frame rearrangements with V and J called. Such tables lack part of the clones; where checked against another copy, unresolved V genes explain under half of the gap, and the rest is unexplained. V and J calls and clone size are copied from that table; D and trimming were computed from the DNA. The sample records approximately 100,000 clones, 65% to 75% of which are singletons. The biggest ten clones account for less than 5% of the sample.

Paper-wide results and their limitations: Some IMGT-functional V segments, including TRBV6-2 and TRBV6-3, could not be distinguished by the 87-base-pair reads and were therefore excluded. Linkage disequilibrium might explain the correlated functional status among segregating V segments, but an unknown experimental factor could not be excluded. According to a later analysis, TCR association rates differed among HLA loci, with DRB1 alleles showing the most associated TCRs and HLA-C alleles showing the fewest. In vitro tests confirmed that a few of the cytomegalovirus-associated TCR beta chains recognize cytomegalovirus antigens. Most TCR sequences were seen in very few donors, while some public TCRs were found in many individuals. Strong co-occurrence of HLA alleles, especially DR and DQ, made assigning TCR associations to individual alleles difficult. In a later analysis, some 18,000 TCR beta sequences were associated with specific HLA alleles at a false discovery rate of 0.05. This cohort had only TCR beta chains sequenced, and the lack of alpha or paired-chain data limited which features could be detected. A later genetic analysis associated a missense DCLRE1C variant with V-gene and J-gene trimming of TCR beta chains, and an independent cohort replicated the association. A further reported finding was that TCR beta sequences accurately predicted the HLA-A and HLA-B alleles for most subjects in the first cohort. The only immune exposure information available for the cohort was CMV serostatus. A later genetic analysis reported fewer N-insertions in productive TCRs among donors in an Asian-associated ancestry cluster than the approximately 700-donor mean. An earlier analysis of several hundred of the donors showed that most TCR beta V segments appeared in productive rearrangements either about 90% or about 30% of the time, which broadly matched IMGT annotations. The presence/absence analyses assumed that sequencing depth was roughly uniform across donors, and that assumption may not be true. Because HLA typing was unavailable for some donors at each locus, only the typed subset was used in association tests. In a later analysis, several top co-occurrence clusters were reported to appear linked to parvovirus B19, influenza, CMV and Epstein-Barr virus. Over 15 rarely observed V segments, including chromosome 9 orphons, were excluded from the earlier analysis of about 610 of the donors because counts were too low. The authors suggested that the approach could potentially be generalized to other disease states and immunological phenotypes. In both the original and validation cohorts, the classifier was reported to diagnose cytomegalovirus status with high specificity and sensitivity. The study listed 150 to 200 TCR beta chains as associated with cytomegalovirus. A later analysis found that HLA-associated TCR beta chains were more clonally expanded and had lower generation probabilities than equally common non-associated chains. In a later analysis, most CMV-associated TCR beta chains were found to appear HLA-restricted, with HLA associations seemingly driven largely by CMV exposure. A cluster of highly shared sequence variants was judged likely to be a technical artifact of the sequencing pipeline.

The CDR3 starts with the cysteine, ends with the phenylalanine, and has 13 residues. Kept here is only the CDR3 DNA, which spans 39 bases and is read in frame from base 1. CDR1 and CDR2 were assigned from the germline V gene as LGHNA and YSLEER. The germline V end is reduced by 5 bases and the J end by 4 bases; junction bases left unmatched: 4. In total, 600 or so healthy bone marrow donors made up the cohort. Cohort members were all nominally healthy when sampled, although unrecorded immune exposures were likely present. The donor was CMV seropositive and was included in the group of 250 to 300 seropositive cohort members. A peripheral blood sample was provided by each donor, and peripheral blood mononuclear cells were used for TCR beta sequencing. The Qiagen DNeasy Blood Extraction Kit was used to extract genomic DNA from the blood cell samples. Of note for this clone: The clone's antigen remains unknown. Base quality data are lacking; no much larger clone is found one base away.

The sequence was obtained from a woman under 30 in good health and CMV-seropositive. The sequenced sample was PBMCs. The rearrangement combines TRBV4-3 with TRBJ2-5; 7 middle bases align to TRBD1. The nucleotide sequence reads as follows: TGCGCCAGCAGCTCGACAGGGAGAGAGACCCAGTACTTC. It is translated as CASSSTGRETQYF.